The rows below give T cell receptor beta chains drawn from one sample of a study of blood T cell repertoires in COVID-19. Measured with immunoSEQ multiplex PCR; TCRdb has only the in-frame clones, and not every one. The sample contains roughly 410,000 clones, 89% of which appear only once. The sequenced sample was peripheral blood. The receptors were sampled from a middle-aged man with acute or convalescent COVID-19. Both conserved end residues are part of each CDR3. Each record gives: D gene, J gene, clone size, V gene, CDR3 protein, CDR3 DNA. The D gene is left open where the match is weak. Size is stated for part of the rows, as once, few or many counts, or as a class when the clone is expanded.

- | TRBJ1-6 | - | TRBV30 | CAWMRSMDSPLHF | TGTGCCTGGATGAGGAGTATGGATTCACCCCTCCACTTT
TRBD1 | TRBJ1-1 | - | TRBV5-1 | CASRTRQGMSTEAFF | TGCGCCAGCCGAACACGACAGGGGATGAGTACTGAAGCTTTCTTT
- | TRBJ1-5 | - | TRBV12-3/TRBV12-4 | CASSFLRGPQHF | TGTGCCAGCAGTTTCCTCCGGGGGCCCCAGCATTTT
- | TRBJ1-1 | once | TRBV13 | CASSAQGRGTEAFF | TGTGCCAGCAGCGCACAGGGCCGCGGGACTGAAGCTTTCTTT
TRBD1 | TRBJ1-4 | - | TRBV19 | CASSWTGSDEKLFF | TGTGCCAGTAGCTGGACAGGGTCTGATGAAAAACTGTTTTTT
- | TRBJ2-1 | - | TRBV2 | CASSPPRLAGANEQFF | TGTGCCAGCAGTCCCCCCCGGCTAGCCGGAGCCAATGAGCAGTTCTTC
- | TRBJ1-1 | - | TRBV6-2/TRBV6-3 | CASSRGPTEAFF | TGTGCCAGCAGCCGAGGTCCCACTGAAGCTTTCTTT
- | TRBJ1-6 | - | TRBV28 | CASSLPGSVIGSPLHF | TGTGCCAGCAGTTTGCCAGGGTCGGTAATAGGGTCACCCCTCCACTTT
TRBD1 | TRBJ1-5 | - | TRBV6-2/TRBV6-3 | CASSYGGTENQPQHF | TGTGCCAGCAGTTACGGTGGGACAGAGAATCAGCCCCAGCATTTT
- | TRBJ2-7 | once | TRBV27 | CATRALYEQYF | TGTGCCACCAGAGCACTCTACGAGCAGTACTTC
TRBD1 | TRBJ2-1 | - | TRBV9 | CASSVEPGGVINEQFF | TGTGCCAGCAGCGTAGAGCCAGGGGGCGTTATCAATGAGCAGTTCTTC
- | TRBJ1-6 | - | TRBV12-3/TRBV12-4 | CASSFQGPLHF | TGTGCCAGCAGCTTCCAGGGTCCCCTCCACTTT
- | TRBJ1-1 | few | TRBV19 | CASSTNGGHTEAFF | TGTGCCAGTAGTACAAACGGGGGGCACACTGAAGCTTTCTTT
TRBD1 | TRBJ1-4 | - | TRBV7-8 | CASSPGAWDRDEKLFF | TGTGCCAGCAGCCCCGGAGCGTGGGACAGGGATGAAAAACTGTTTTTT
TRBD1 | TRBJ2-1 | - | TRBV10-1 | CASSDLGQGNYNEQFF | TGCGCCAGCAGTGACCTAGGACAGGGGAATTACAATGAGCAGTTCTTC
- | TRBJ1-1 | - | TRBV7-8 | CASSEAEEAFF | TGTGCCAGCAGCGAGGCGGAGGAAGCTTTCTTT
TRBD2 | TRBJ2-2 | - | TRBV4-3 | CASSQVVGGLAGNGELFF | TGCGCCAGCAGCCAAGTCGTTGGGGGACTAGCGGGGAACGGGGAGCTGTTTTTT
- | TRBJ1-2 | - | TRBV5-4 | CASSPTGYGYTF | TGTGCCAGCAGTCCTACAGGGTATGGCTACACCTTC
- | TRBJ2-3 | - | TRBV18 | CASSERITDTQYF | TGTGCCAGCTCGGAGCGGATCACAGATACGCAGTATTTT
TRBD2 | TRBJ2-7 | once | TRBV7-7 | CASSLATPSGGLTEQYF | TGTGCTAGCAGCTTAGCTACCCCTAGCGGGGGCCTTACCGAGCAGTACTTC
- | TRBJ2-1 | - | TRBV7-3 | CASSGSAYNEQFF | TGTGCCAGCTCCGGAAGCGCTTACAATGAGCAGTTCTTC
- | TRBJ1-2 | - | TRBV2 | CASSVVRYPPPGGYTF | TGTGCCAGCAGTGTTGTCCGGTATCCTCCCCCGGGGGGCTACACCTTC
- | TRBJ2-7 | - | TRBV4-1 | CASSQARNSYEQYF | TGCGCCAGCAGCCAAGCCAGGAACTCCTACGAGCAGTACTTC
TRBD1 | TRBJ1-5 | few | TRBV6-5 | CASSRGTGNQPQHF | TGTGCCAGCAGCCGAGGGACAGGGAATCAGCCCCAGCATTTT
- | TRBJ2-5 | once | TRBV27 | CASRTSGGRTQYF | TGTGCCAGCAGGACATCTGGAGGTCGGACCCAGTACTTC
TRBD2 | TRBJ2-1 | - | TRBV7-7 | CASSVGIAREIYNEQFF | TGTGCTAGCAGCGTCGGAATTGCGCGGGAGATCTACAATGAGCAGTTCTTC
TRBD2 | TRBJ2-2 | - | TRBV6-2/TRBV6-3 | CASSGAGSGGDAGELFF | TGTGCCAGCAGCGGAGCGGGTAGCGGGGGAGACGCCGGGGAGCTGTTTTTT
- | TRBJ2-2 | few | TRBV7-9 | CASSRLGGSNTGELFF | TGTGCCAGCAGTAGACTTGGGGGGTCGAACACCGGGGAGCTGTTTTTT
TRBD1 | TRBJ2-2 | few | TRBV13 | CASSLEGDRGPTGELFF | TGTGCCAGCAGCTTAGAAGGGGACAGGGGTCCCACCGGGGAGCTGTTTTTT
TRBD1 | TRBJ2-4 | - | TRBV19 | CASSIWTGAKNIQYF | TGTGCCAGTAGTATCTGGACAGGGGCCAAAAACATTCAGTACTTC
TRBD1 | TRBJ1-1 | - | TRBV24-1 | CATSDFRDSEAFF | TGTGCCACCAGTGATTTCCGGGACAGTGAAGCTTTCTTT
TRBD1 | TRBJ1-1 | - | TRBV28 | CASSATGPAPEAFF | TGTGCCAGCAGTGCGACAGGGCCGGCTCCTGAAGCTTTCTTT
- | TRBJ2-7 | - | TRBV5-1 | CASSLGSGDEQYF | TGCGCCAGCAGCCTAGGGTCAGGGGACGAGCAGTACTTC
TRBD1 | TRBJ2-4 | - | TRBV5-4 | CASSLGQGQNIQYF | TGTGCCAGCAGCTTGGGACAGGGGCAAAACATTCAGTACTTC
- | TRBJ1-1 | once | TRBV19 | CASSIAGRTEAFF | TGTGCCAGTAGTATAGCAGGGCGGACTGAAGCTTTCTTT
- | TRBJ2-1 | - | TRBV6-1 | CASSEWQDNEQFF | TGTGCCAGCAGTGAATGGCAGGACAATGAGCAGTTCTTC
TRBD1 | TRBJ2-1 | - | TRBV14 | CASSQVQGAMGNEQFF | TGTGCCAGCAGCCAAGTTCAGGGGGCCATGGGCAATGAGCAGTTCTTC
- | TRBJ2-7 | once | TRBV6-5 | CASSPYFSSHEQYF | TGTGCCAGCAGTCCATACTTTAGCTCCCACGAGCAGTACTTC
- | TRBJ1-5 | - | TRBV19 | CASMVQGLTPPNQPQHF | TGTGCCAGTATGGTGCAGGGTCTTACACCCCCCAATCAGCCCCAGCATTTT
TRBD1 | TRBJ2-7 | - | TRBV11-3 | CASSLRDRSEQYF | TGTGCCAGCAGCTTAAGGGACAGGTCCGAGCAGTACTTC